These T cell receptor beta chains were read from a single sample in a study of cytomegalovirus exposure and HLA in healthy donors. TCRdb keeps only in-frame clones here, not all; method: immunoSEQ multiplex PCR. The table has some 160,000 clones, under 90% seen once. Sequencing used PBMCs. The source of these receptors is a man in his late teens or twenties in good health and CMV-seronegative. The CDR3 runs from the conserved cysteine through the conserved F or W. Fields, in order: V gene, D gene, J gene, clone size, CDR3 DNA, CDR3 protein. A D gene is named only where the DNA matches it firmly. A row's size may be missing; if present it is once, few, many or a size class.

>TRBV5-4|TRBD2|TRBJ2-3|-
TGTGCCAGCAGCACCCTAGCGGGACTCACAGATACGCAGTATTTT
CASSTLAGLTDTQYF
>TRBV7-8|-|TRBJ1-4|-
TGTGCCAGCAGCAAGACAGAAGAAGCAACTAATGAAAAACTGTTTTTT
CASSKTEEATNEKLFF
>TRBV6-6|TRBD2|TRBJ2-3|-
TGTGCCAGCAGTATGGGACTAGCGGGAGACACGCAGTATTTT
CASSMGLAGDTQYF
>TRBV5-1|-|TRBJ2-7|-
TGCGCCAGCAGTTGGGCCTCGGCTGTCGAGCAGTACTTC
CASSWASAVEQYF
>TRBV28|-|TRBJ1-4|-
TGTGCCAGCAGTTCGACAGCAACTAATGAAAAACTGTTTTTT
CASSSTATNEKLFF
>TRBV25-1|TRBD1|TRBJ1-4|-
TGTGCCAGCAGTGAACTCGGACAGGGGTGGGGTGAAAAACTGTTTTTT
CASSELGQGWGEKLFF
>TRBV6-5|-|TRBJ1-4|-
TGTGCCAGCAGTTACCTCTTGGGCAATGAAAAACTGTTTTTT
CASSYLLGNEKLFF
>TRBV7-8|-|TRBJ1-1|few
TGTGCCAGCAGCCCAGGGGTGGACACTGAAGCTTTCTTT
CASSPGVDTEAFF
>TRBV6-5|TRBD2|TRBJ2-3|-
TGTGCCACTTCGGGACTAGCGGTCACAGATACGCAGTATTTT
CATSGLAVTDTQYF
>TRBV2|-|TRBJ1-5|-
TGTGCCAGCAGTGGGGGGGTCGGGCCCCAGCATTTT
CASSGGVGPQHF
>TRBV28|TRBD1|TRBJ2-7|-
TGTGCCAGCAGTTCACTAGGGGGCCGTCGATTCGAGCAGTACTTC
CASSSLGGRRFEQYF
>TRBV30|-|TRBJ2-5|-
TGTGCCTGGACTAGGGGAGAGACCCAGTACTTC
CAWTRGETQYF
>TRBV4-2|-|TRBJ2-1|-
TGTGCCAGCAGCCTTAGTGGGGCTAGCTCCTACAATGAGCAGTTCTTC
CASSLSGASSYNEQFF
>TRBV7-2|-|TRBJ1-2|-
TGTGCCAGCAGCCCCCCCCGAAGTACGACAGCCCCCTTCTATGGCTACACCTTC
CASSPPRSTTAPFYGYTF
>TRBV2|-|TRBJ1-1|-
TGTGCCAGCAATGTGGGGGCGGCTGCTTTCTTT
CASNVGAAAFF
>TRBV10-3|-|TRBJ1-4|-
TGTGCCATCAGTGAGGATCCAGGGGAAAAACTGTTTTTT
CAISEDPGEKLFF
>TRBV27|-|TRBJ2-7|-
TGTGCCAGCGGCCCTCGACATTATTTCGGTGAACTCTACGAGCAGTACTTC
CASGPRHYFGELYEQYF
>TRBV11-2|TRBD2|TRBJ2-1|once
TGTGCCAGCAGCCCAGCGGGGGGGCCCTATGAGCAGTTCTTC
CASSPAGGPYEQFF
>TRBV20-1|-|TRBJ1-5|-
TGCAGTGCCCCCGGTCAGCCCCAGCATTTT
CSAPGQPQHF
>TRBV27|-|TRBJ1-2|-
TGTGCCAGCAGTTTAAGCACCTCACACTATGGCTACACCTTC
CASSLSTSHYGYTF
>TRBV2|TRBD2|TRBJ2-3|-
TGTGCCAGCACCACTAGCGGGGGGCGCACAGATACGCAGTATTTT
CASTTSGGRTDTQYF
>TRBV29-1|TRBD1|TRBJ1-4|few
TGCAGCGTCCTGAAACATATTGGGACAGGGGGCGGCGAAAAACTGTTTTTT
CSVLKHIGTGGGEKLFF
>TRBV2|TRBD2|TRBJ2-7|-
TGTGCCAGCAGTGCGGCGGGGGACTCCTCCTACGAGCAGTACTTC
CASSAAGDSSYEQYF
>TRBV5-1|-|TRBJ2-7|-
TGCGCCAGCAGCCCCCCGGACAGCCATAAACCCTACGAGCAGTACTTC
CASSPPDSHKPYEQYF
>TRBV7-9|-|TRBJ1-1|-
TGTGCCAGCAGGGACAGTTCTGAAGCTTTCTTT
CASRDSSEAFF
>TRBV7-6|-|TRBJ2-2|-
TGTGCCAGCAGCCTCCAGGGGCCCCCCGGCGGGGAGCTGTTTTTT
CASSLQGPPGGELFF
>TRBV6-5|TRBD1|TRBJ1-2|-
TGTGCCAGCAGGACACAGGGGGGTCAAGGCTACACCTTC
CASRTQGGQGYTF
>TRBV5-1|TRBD2|TRBJ2-1|-
TGCGCCAGCAGCCCCCCGCTAGCGGCCTCCTACAATGAGCAGTTCTTC
CASSPPLAASYNEQFF
>TRBV15|TRBD1|TRBJ2-7|-
TGTGCCACCAGCAGCCGGGACAGATACGAGCAGTACTTC
CATSSRDRYEQYF
>TRBV2|-|TRBJ2-2|-
TGTGCCAGCAGTGAAGAGGAGGGGCAGGGCTACACCGGGGAGCTGTTTTTT
CASSEEEGQGYTGELFF